This TCR beta chain is from a study of graft-versus-host responses after intestinal transplantation (dated by TCRdb to the early 2020s). In the study overall: The transplants that recipients got were multivisceral, liver-intestinal, or isolated intestinal. Alloreactive clones were identified by sequencing pre-transplant mixed lymphocyte reaction products and comparing them with unstimulated pre-transplant donor and recipient T cells. Every recipient was given anti-thymocyte globulin induction, followed by 3 to 4 years of maintenance tacrolimus and steroids. A peak of at least 4% donor T cells among recipient peripheral blood mononuclear cells was the definition used for donor T cell macrochimerism. Bulk TCR-beta CDR3 sequencing was used to track graft-versus-host and host-versus-graft alloreactive T cell clones in the graft, circulation and bone marrow after intestinal transplantation. Rather than being sequenced by the commercial service, samples from a few later patients were sequenced in-house on an Illumina MiSeq and processed with MiXCR. Of the approximately 25 intestinal transplant recipients enrolled in the cohort, one of whom was a retransplant, a few patients without pretransplant specimens were excluded.

Receptors were amplified or captured by the immunoSEQ multiplex PCR assay. For most patients, high-throughput TCR-beta CDR3 sequencing of genomic DNA was performed by Adaptive Biotechnologies. The original pipeline was this. Adaptive's ImmunoSEQ software was the source of the TCR sequencing data for about 20 patients, while a few other patients were processed with MiXCR and VDJtools. CDR3 nucleotide sequences shared between donor and recipient were removed because the origin of such sequences could not be assigned. Alloreactive clones required at least 2-fold expansion over unstimulated cells and minimum CFSE-low frequency of 0.002% (template counts) or 0.001% (read counts). Clones were considered mappable if detected in sequenced pre-transplant spleen, lymph node, or MLR CFSE-low populations of the donor or recipient. Cumulative frequency of alloreactive clones was calculated as a percentage of all sequences weighted by copy number. Not all clones reach the TCRdb copy of this immuneACCESS table, which keeps in-frame sequences only. Checked studies attribute under half of the gap to unresolved V genes and leave the rest unexplained. V, J and clone size are taken as reported in that table, and D and trimming were inferred from the DNA itself. This sample gives more than 30,000 clones in total; around 90% of them show up just once. Clones ranked in the top ten supply roughly 17% of the sample.

On this clone: Its binding antigen is unknown. No quality values exist for individual bases; no much larger clone is one base distant.

Unmatched junction bases come to 6, with V trimmed by 4 bases and J by 1 base. The CDR3 starts with the cysteine, ends with the phenylalanine, and has 18 residues. The kept DNA is CDR3 alone, 54 bases in frame from the first base. The germline V gene specifies MDHEN as CDR1 and SYDVKM as CDR2. Summary of the overall study and its limitations: Early after transplant, declines in HvG clones were associated with peak levels of circulating GvH clones. The conclusions were limited by the relatively low number and heterogeneity of the intestinal transplant patients. High GvH to HvG T cell clonal ratios were observed in the allografts of patients with donor T cell macrochimerism. GvH clones were detected in recipient bone marrow, and some appeared earlier in ileal mucosa or blood, consistent with an intestinal mucosal origin.

Dithiothreitol, EDTA incubations and collagenase D digestion were used to isolate intraepithelial and lamina propria lymphocytes from graft specimens. Bulk TCR-beta sequencing was performed on serial intestinal graft biopsy specimens collected as late as 600 days after transplant. This specimen consisted of ileum tissue, obtained approximately 210 days after intestinal transplant. The sequence links TRBV28 to TRBJ2-6, and 11 bases in between align with TRBD1. This TCR was sampled from a human patient who received an intestinal transplant, so some T cells may come from the graft donor. The CDR3 here reads CASSSRGQGASGANVLTF. The sequenced DNA is TGTGCCAGCAGTTCCCGCGGACAGGGGGCGTCTGGGGCCAACGTCCTGACTTTC.